The text below deals with one T cell receptor (beta chain). The repertoire was sequenced with immunoSEQ multiplex PCR; TCRdb's copy has only in-frame clones and lacks some. There are about 190,000 clones in the sample, with roughly 2% held by the top ten. The data derive from a study of control samples from healthy donors and cancer patients. The CDR3 totals 13 residues. Trimming took 1 base from V and 3 from J, leaving 4 bases between them. CDR1 and CDR2 from the germline V gene are SGHVS and FQNEAQ. This clonotype was obtained from a woman aged 25-40 years in good health. The specimen sequenced was blood. The rearrangement uses TRBV7-8 and TRBJ1-5; no firm D call. The DNA for the CDR3 is TGTGCCAGCAGCTTAGGGCACAATCAGCCCCAGCATTTT. This sequence encodes CASSLGHNQPQHF.